Each of the 23 T cell receptor beta chains below was sequenced from the same sample in a study of blood T cell repertoires in COVID-19. Clones were read by immunoSEQ multiplex PCR, and TCRdb kept only the in-frame ones, dropping some. The top ten hold just over 3% of the sample, which has around 46,000 clones, more than 85% seen once. What was sequenced was PBMCs or T cells enriched from blood (not recorded which). Receptors originate from a woman aged 45-60 years who had recovered from COVID-19.

The CDR3 region is CASGYWGGAETQYF. The CDR3 DNA reads as TGTGCCAGCGGATATTGGGGGGGGGCGGAGACCCAGTACTTC. The chain is built from TRBV7-2 and TRBJ2-5; D is perhaps TRBD2 (7 bases). Germline-derived CDR1 and CDR2 are SGHTA and FQGNSA. V dropped 8 bases and J dropped 5 bases, with 18 bases sitting between them. The CDR3 covers 14 residues.

The table lists this clone with a count of one. V gene TRBV29-1 combines with J gene TRBJ1-1; D is unclear. The V gene lost 6 bases and the J gene lost 3 bases, with 11 bases spanning the gap. This CDR3 has 12 amino acids. From germline, CDR1 is SQVTM and CDR2 ANQGSEA. CDR3: CSVAVGYTEAFF. CDR3 sequence (DNA): TGCAGCGTCGCGGTCGGGTACACTGAAGCTTTCTTT. Supplemented by reference TRBV29-1 and TRBJ1-1, the full variable domain reads SAVISQKPSRDICQRGTSLTIQCQVDSQVTMMFWYRQQPGQSLTLIATANQGSEATYESGFVIDKFPISRPNLTFSTLTVSNMSPEDSSIYLCSVAVGYTEAFFGQGTRLTVV.

J is TRBJ2-2 and V is TRBV19, with 9 positions matching TRBD2. V lost 3 bases and J lost 2; bases outside the gene matches: 7. The CDR3 loop spans 17 amino acids. Germline CDR1 reads LNHDA; CDR2 reads SQIVND (reference sequence). The CDR3: CASSILRTSDNTGELFF. As DNA, the CDR3 is TGTGCCAGTAGTATTCTAAGGACTAGCGACAACACCGGGGAGCTGTTTTTT. Based on the CDR3 plus reference TRBV19 and TRBJ2-2, the full variable domain is DGGITQSPKYLFRKEGQNVTLSCEQNLNHDAMYWYRQDPGQGLRLIYYSQIVNDFQKGDIAEGYSVSREKKESFPLTVTSAQKNPTAFYLCASSILRTSDNTGELFFGEGSRLTVL.

The chain is built from TRBV27 and TRBJ2-3; 7 bases line up with TRBD1. Germline V gives CDR1 MNHEY, CDR2 SMNVEV (reference sequence). V shed 6 bases, J shed 2 bases, and the junction held 11 bases outside the gene matches. This CDR3 has 16 residues. The CDR3, as DNA: TGTGCCAGCAGCCGACAGGGAAGGACAATCACAGATACGCAGTATTTT. Its translation: CASSRQGRTITDTQYF.

The sample holds one count of this clone. The CDR3 DNA sequence: TGTGCCAGCAGCCCTACTGGACAGGAAATCGCTCAGCCCCAGCATTTT. It codes for CASSPTGQEIAQPQHF. V gene TRBV5-5 combines with J gene TRBJ1-5; TRBD1 matches 7 bases. J gave up 6 bases and V 4 bases, and 13 bases lay outside the gene matches. CDR1 is SGHKS and CDR2 is YYEKEE in the germline V gene (reference sequence). The CDR3 consists of 16 residues.

The chain links TRBV20-1 to TRBJ2-5; D remains ambiguous. The CDR3 is 12 residues long. The germline V and J ends were trimmed by 3 bases and 7 bases, with 12 bases remaining between them. Germline V CDR1 and CDR2: DFQATT, SNEGSKA (reference sequence). The CDR3 coding sequence is TGCAGTGCTAGTGGCCAAGCGAGGACCCAGTACTTC. It specifies CSASGQARTQYF.

The rearrangement links TRBV5-1 to TRBJ2-3; TRBD1 is a possible D gene (6 bases). Germline V gives CDR1 SGHRS, CDR2 YFSETQ. There are 16 residues in the CDR3. The V end lost 3 bases, the J end lost 5 bases, and 19 bases lay between the germline ends. This chain's CDR3 is CASSYSGTTGVDTQYF. The CDR3 DNA reads as TGCGCCAGCAGCTACTCCGGGACAACCGGCGTAGATACGCAGTATTTT.

The chain combines TRBV28 with TRBJ2-7, with D tentatively TRBD1 (5 bases). Germline values: CDR1 MDHEN, CDR2 SYDVKM. V was pared by 6 bases and J by 2 bases, with 14 bases between. The CDR3 length is 14 residues. The CDR3 spells CASRALDKTYEQYF. In DNA, the CDR3 is TGTGCCAGCAGGGCCTTGGACAAAACCTACGAGCAGTACTTC. Full variable domain (remainder filled in from reference TRBV28 and TRBJ2-7): DVKVTQSSRYLVKRTGEKVFLECVQDMDHENMFWYRQDPGLGLRLIYFSYDVKMKEKGDIPEGYSVSREKKERFSLILESASTNQTSMYLCASRALDKTYEQYFGPGTRLTVT.

The rearrangement links TRBV11-2 to TRBJ2-1; 11 bases are shared with TRBD2. CDR3 length equals 16 residues. Unmatched junction bases numbered 1, after V lost 2 bases and J lost 1 base. Germline CDR1 SGHAT, CDR2 FQNNGV. DNA for the CDR3: TGTGCCAGCAGCTTATTAGCGGGAGGGTCCTACAATGAGCAGTTCTTC. It encodes CASSLLAGGSYNEQFF.

This sequence joins TRBV7-8 and TRBJ1-6; D unclear. The V gene's germline CDR1 is SGHVS and CDR2 FQNEAQ. The germline V and J ends were trimmed by 1 base and 7 bases, with 8 bases remaining between them. This CDR3 has 14 residues. Here the CDR3 reads CASSLGQSNSPLHF. CDR3 coding DNA: TGTGCCAGCAGCTTAGGGCAGTCCAATTCACCCCTCCACTTT.

The gene calls are TRBV4-1 and TRBJ2-5, with a weak D call TRBD2 (5 bases). The CDR3 has 13 residues. V was cut by 5 bases and J by 1 base, with 8 bases left in between. Germline CDR1 is MGHRA and CDR2 is YSYEKL. This CDR3 is CASSWTLQETQYF. DNA for the CDR3: TGCGCCAGCAGCTGGACTCTCCAAGAGACCCAGTACTTC.

The chain carries TRBV19 and TRBJ1-1, with 7 bases matching TRBD1. The CDR3 is made up of 16 amino acids. The V and J ends lost 7 bases and 0 bases, in that order; junction bases with no gene match: 11. Germline-derived CDR1 and CDR2 are LNHDA and SQIVND (reference sequence). As DNA, the CDR3 is TGTGCCAGTATCGATAACCCGGGACAGCTGAACACTGAAGCTTTCTTT. Translation: CASIDNPGQLNTEAFF.

This clone was seen only a few times. The chain carries TRBV6-6 and TRBJ1-1; 7 bases are a match to TRBD1. The CDR3 sequence is 13 residues long. Germline V gene sequence: CDR1 MNHNY, CDR2 SVGAGI (reference sequence). Trimming took 6 bases from V and 10 from J; bases not matched to a gene: 11. The CDR3 loop reads CASRRTGERRAFF. In nucleotides, the CDR3 is TGTGCCAGCAGGCGAACAGGGGAACGTCGAGCTTTCTTT.

The genes are TRBV5-4 and TRBJ1-3; a possible D gene is TRBD1 (5 bases). CDR1 and CDR2 from the germline V gene are SGHNT and YYREEE (reference sequence). V lost 0 bases, J lost 6 bases, and 16 bases lay in between. There are 16 residues in the CDR3. CDR3 loop: CASSLAGRASENTIYF. Written as DNA, the CDR3 is TGTGCCAGCAGCTTGGCCGGCAGGGCTAGCGAAAACACCATATATTTT. The full variable domain, its missing parts supplied by reference TRBV5-4 and TRBJ1-3, is ETGVTQSPTHLIKTRGQQVTLRCSSQSGHNTVSWYQQALGQGPQFIFQYYREEENGRGNFPPRFSGLQFPNYSSELNVNALELDDSALYLCASSLAGRASENTIYFGEGSWLTVV.

The chain joins TRBV18 to TRBJ2-3; maybe TRBD2 (6 bases). The V end was cut by 4 bases, the J end by 2 bases, with 10 bases between. Germline CDR1 is KGHSH and CDR2 is LQKENI. The CDR3 has 14 amino acids. The CDR3 DNA reads TGTGCCAGCTCACGCGGGGATCCCACAGATACGCAGTATTTT. Encoded protein: CASSRGDPTDTQYF.

The rearrangement uses TRBV19 and TRBJ1-5; D is uncertain. There are 12 residues in the CDR3. Germline V lookup: CDR1 LNHDA, CDR2 SQIVND (reference sequence). V was clipped by 5 bases and J by 6 bases, with 8 bases between them. The CDR3 protein is CASSPNLQPQHF. In DNA, the CDR3 is TGTGCCAGTAGTCCTAATCTTCAGCCCCAGCATTTT.

CDR3 coding DNA: TGTGCCAGCAGTGAACGAATCAGGAATGAGCAGTTCTTC. Protein sequence: CASSERIRNEQFF. The chain has TRBV2 and TRBJ2-1; D ambiguous. Per the germline V gene, CDR1 is SNHLY and CDR2 is FYNNEI. The CDR3 has 13 residues. V lost 2 bases, J lost 7 bases, and 9 bases lay in between.

The rearrangement links TRBV9 to TRBJ2-6, with a tentative D call TRBD2 (6 bases). CDR1 and CDR2 from the germline V gene are SGDLS and YYNGEE. V was pared by 0 bases and J by 0 bases, with 16 bases between. The CDR3 is made up of 19 amino acids. The CDR3 spells CASSVALGLEFSGANVLTF. The CDR3 nucleotides read TGTGCCAGCAGCGTAGCTCTGGGACTGGAGTTCTCTGGGGCCAACGTCCTGACTTTC. The full variable domain, completed using reference TRBV9 and TRBJ2-6, is DSGVTQTPKHLITATGQRVTLRCSPRSGDLSVYWYQQSLDQGLQFLIQYYNGEERAKGNILERFSAQQFPDLHSELNLSSLELGDSALYFCASSVALGLEFSGANVLTFGAGSRLTVL.

The chain links TRBV6-1 to TRBJ2-1, with TRBD2 matching over 9 bases. V gave up 2 bases and J gave up 6 bases; unmatched junction bases: 14. Germline values: CDR1 MNHNS, CDR2 SASEGT. The CDR3 has 18 residues. CDR3 region: CASSEKEGGRAPRNEQFF. As DNA, the CDR3 is TGTGCCAGCAGTGAAAAGGAAGGCGGGAGGGCCCCTCGCAATGAGCAGTTCTTC.

The V call is TRBV11-2, the J call TRBJ2-1; tentatively, D is TRBD2 (6 bases). With 5 bases removed from V and 4 bases from J, the gap between germline ends came to 21 bases. The germline gives CDR1 SGHAT, CDR2 FQNNGV. The CDR3 length is 17 residues. The CDR3, as DNA: TGTGCCAGCAGCCCCCAACTAGCCCTCAACCTTTACAATGAGCAGTTCTTC. Translated, it gives CASSPQLALNLYNEQFF. The full variable domain, its missing parts supplied by reference TRBV11-2 and TRBJ2-1, is EAGVAQSPRYKIIEKRQSVAFWCNPISGHATLYWYQQILGQGPKLLIQFQNNGVVDDSQLPKDRFSAERLKGVDSTLKIQPAKLEDSAVYLCASSPQLALNLYNEQFFGPGTRLTVL.

The chain joins TRBV5-1 to TRBJ2-1; 9 positions match TRBD1. Looked up from germline, CDR1 is SGHRS and CDR2 is YFSETQ. J was trimmed by 4 bases and V by 4 bases; bases with no gene match: 6. CDR3 length: 15 amino acids. The CDR3 here is CASSEPGQGYNEQFF. CDR3 DNA sequence: TGCGCCAGCAGCGAACCGGGACAGGGATACAATGAGCAGTTCTTC. Drawing the rest from reference TRBV5-1 and TRBJ2-1, the complete variable domain is KAGVTQTPRYLIKTRGQQVTLSCSPISGHRSVSWYQQTPGQGLQFLFEYFSETQRNKGNFPGRFSGRQFSNSRSEMNVSTLELGDSALYLCASSEPGQGYNEQFFGPGTRLTVL.

The gene calls are TRBV11-2 and TRBJ1-2; D is unresolved. This CDR3 has 15 residues. V lost 4 bases and J lost 4, with 16 bases in between. CDR1 is SGHAT and CDR2 is FQNNGV in the germline V gene. The CDR3, as DNA: TGTGCCAGCAGCTCCCATGGAGGGCCTTCCTATGGCTACACCTTC. It translates to CASSSHGGPSYGYTF.

The chain links TRBV5-8 to TRBJ1-1, with D possibly matching TRBD1 (6 bases). V lost 6 bases to trimming and J lost 1 base, with 19 bases between them. The V gene's germline CDR1 is SGHTS and CDR2 YDEGEE. The CDR3 extends over 16 amino acids. The CDR3 is CASTVQGGIQNTEAFF. The CDR3, as DNA: TGTGCCAGCACCGTACAGGGAGGGATCCAGAACACTGAAGCTTTCTTT.